This T cell receptor (beta chain) comes out of a study of T cells after posttransplantation cyclophosphamide. Study observations and caveats: Skin or GI-infiltrating T cells shared few TRB sequences with blood. Later post-transplant blood repertoires were often dominated by donor CD8+ memory clones.

Peripheral blood was collected from the related graft donor on the marrow donation day. From germline, CDR1 is SGHRS and CDR2 YFSETQ. Trimming cost V 1 base and J 8 bases; bases outside gene matches: 2. The CDR3 length is 14 residues. Using immunoSEQ multiplex PCR, the repertoire was profiled, and TCRdb retains in-frame clones only, with some absent. The sample shows more than 20,000 clones, no singletons; the ten largest hold approximately 1.5%. This clone was picked up many times. Antigen specificity is unknown. The chain couples TRBV5-1 to TRBJ1-4; 10 nucleotides line up with TRBD1. Sequencing used PBMCs. The TCR was taken from a man aged 50 to 59 in good health, CMV-negative, and a related stem cell transplant donor. CDR3 loop: CASSLLGQGEKLFF. The CDR3, as DNA: TGCGCCAGCAGCTTGTTGGGACAGGGGGAAAAACTGTTTTTT.